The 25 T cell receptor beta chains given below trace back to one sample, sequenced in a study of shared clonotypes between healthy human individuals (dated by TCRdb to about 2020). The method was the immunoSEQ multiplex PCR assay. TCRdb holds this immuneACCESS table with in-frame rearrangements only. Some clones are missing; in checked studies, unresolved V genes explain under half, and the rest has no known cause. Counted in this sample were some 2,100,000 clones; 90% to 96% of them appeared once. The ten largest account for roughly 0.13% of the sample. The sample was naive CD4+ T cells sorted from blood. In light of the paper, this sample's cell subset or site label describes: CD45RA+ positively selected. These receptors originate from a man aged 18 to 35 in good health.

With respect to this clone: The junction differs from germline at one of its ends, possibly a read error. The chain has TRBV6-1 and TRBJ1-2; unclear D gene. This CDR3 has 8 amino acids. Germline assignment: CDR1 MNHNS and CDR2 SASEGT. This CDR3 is CASSEATF. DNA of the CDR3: TGTGCCAGCAGTGAGGCTACGTTC.

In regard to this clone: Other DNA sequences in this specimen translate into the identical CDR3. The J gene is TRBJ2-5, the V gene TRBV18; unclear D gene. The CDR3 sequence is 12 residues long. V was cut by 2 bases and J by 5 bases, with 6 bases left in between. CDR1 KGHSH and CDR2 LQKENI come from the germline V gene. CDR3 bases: TGTGCCAGCTCACCAAGTCGGGAGACCCAGTACTTC. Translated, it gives CASSPSRETQYF. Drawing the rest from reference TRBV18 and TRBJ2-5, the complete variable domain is NAGVMQNPRHLVRRRGQEARLRCSPMKGHSHVYWYRQLPEEGLKFMVYLQKENIIDESGMPKERFSAEFPKEGPSILRIQQVVRGDSAAYFCASSPSRETQYFGPGTRLLVL.

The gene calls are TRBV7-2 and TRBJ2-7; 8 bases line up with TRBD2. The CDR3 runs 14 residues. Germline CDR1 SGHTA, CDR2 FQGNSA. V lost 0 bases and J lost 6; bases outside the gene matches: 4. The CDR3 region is CASSLAGLGVEQYF. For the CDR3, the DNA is TGTGCCAGCAGCTTAGCGGGACTAGGAGTCGAGCAGTACTTC.

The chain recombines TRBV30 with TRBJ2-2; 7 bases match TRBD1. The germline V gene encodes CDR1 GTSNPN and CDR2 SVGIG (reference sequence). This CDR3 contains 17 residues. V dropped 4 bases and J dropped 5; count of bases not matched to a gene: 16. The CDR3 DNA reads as TGTGCCTGGACCGGACCGGACAGGTCGAGGGAGACCGGGGAGCTGTTTTTT. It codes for CAWTGPDRSRETGELFF.

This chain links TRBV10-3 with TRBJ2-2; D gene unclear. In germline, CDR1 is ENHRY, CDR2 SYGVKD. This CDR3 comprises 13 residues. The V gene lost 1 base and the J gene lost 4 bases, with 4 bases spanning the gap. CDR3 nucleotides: TGTGCCATCAGTGAGTATGGCACCGGGGAGCTGTTTTTT. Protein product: CAISEYGTGELFF.

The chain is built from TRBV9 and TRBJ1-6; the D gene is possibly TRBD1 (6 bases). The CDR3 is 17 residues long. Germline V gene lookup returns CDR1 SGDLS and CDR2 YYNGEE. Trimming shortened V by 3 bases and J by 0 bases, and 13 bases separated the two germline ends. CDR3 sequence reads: CASSARQVLSYNSPLHF. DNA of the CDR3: TGTGCCAGCAGCGCCCGACAGGTTCTCTCCTATAATTCACCCCTCCACTTT. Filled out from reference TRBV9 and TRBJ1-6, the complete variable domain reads DSGVTQTPKHLITATGQRVTLRCSPRSGDLSVYWYQQSLDQGLQFLIQYYNGEERAKGNILERFSAQQFPDLHSELNLSSLELGDSALYFCASSARQVLSYNSPLHFGNGTRLTVT.

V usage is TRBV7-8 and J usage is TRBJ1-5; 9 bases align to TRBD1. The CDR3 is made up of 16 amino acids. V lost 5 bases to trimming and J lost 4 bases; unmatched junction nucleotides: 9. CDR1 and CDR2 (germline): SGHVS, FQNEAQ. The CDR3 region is CASSHRRGQGNQPQHF. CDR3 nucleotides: TGTGCCAGCAGCCACCGCAGGGGACAGGGTAATCAGCCCCAGCATTTT.

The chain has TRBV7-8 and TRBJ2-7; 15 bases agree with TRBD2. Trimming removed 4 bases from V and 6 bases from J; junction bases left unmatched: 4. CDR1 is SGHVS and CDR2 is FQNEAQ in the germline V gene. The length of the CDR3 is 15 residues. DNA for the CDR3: TGTGCCAGCAGCTCCATGGGACTAGCGGGAGGCGAGCAGTACTTC. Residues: CASSSMGLAGGEQYF.

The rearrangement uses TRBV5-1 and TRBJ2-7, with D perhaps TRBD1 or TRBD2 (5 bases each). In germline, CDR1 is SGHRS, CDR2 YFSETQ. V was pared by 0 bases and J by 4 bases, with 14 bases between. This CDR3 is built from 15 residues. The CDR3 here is CASSLEAGSGYEQYF. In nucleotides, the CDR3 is TGCGCCAGCAGCTTGGAGGCAGGGAGTGGGTACGAGCAGTACTTC.

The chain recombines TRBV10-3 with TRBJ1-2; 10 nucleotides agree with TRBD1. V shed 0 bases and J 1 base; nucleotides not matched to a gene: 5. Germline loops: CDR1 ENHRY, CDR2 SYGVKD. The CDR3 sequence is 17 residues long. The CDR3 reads CAISESTGGRFNYGYTF. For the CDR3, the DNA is TGTGCCATCAGTGAGTCGACAGGGGGCCGATTTAACTATGGCTACACCTTC.

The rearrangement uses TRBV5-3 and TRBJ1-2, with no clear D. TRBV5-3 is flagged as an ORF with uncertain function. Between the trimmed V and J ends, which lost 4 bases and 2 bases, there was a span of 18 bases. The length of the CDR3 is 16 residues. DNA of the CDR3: TGTGCCAGAAGCACCCCGCTTTGTGGAAGAAACTATGGCTACACCTTC. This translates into CARSTPLCGRNYGYTF.

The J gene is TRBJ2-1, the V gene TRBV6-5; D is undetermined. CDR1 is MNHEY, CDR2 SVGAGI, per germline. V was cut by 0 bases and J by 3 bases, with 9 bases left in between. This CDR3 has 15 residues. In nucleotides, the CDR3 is TGTGCCAGCAGTTACTCCCGGGCTTTCTACAATGAGCAGTTCTTC. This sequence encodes CASSYSRAFYNEQFF.

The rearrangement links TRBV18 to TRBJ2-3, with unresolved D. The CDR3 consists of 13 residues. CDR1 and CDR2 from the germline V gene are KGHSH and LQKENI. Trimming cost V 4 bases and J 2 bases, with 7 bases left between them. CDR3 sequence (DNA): TGTGCCAGCTCACACGCGAACACAGATACGCAGTATTTT. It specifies CASSHANTDTQYF.

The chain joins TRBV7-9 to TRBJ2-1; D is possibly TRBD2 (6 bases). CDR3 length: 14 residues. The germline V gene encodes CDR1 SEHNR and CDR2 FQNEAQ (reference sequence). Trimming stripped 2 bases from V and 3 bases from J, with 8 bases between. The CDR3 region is CASSLREFYNEQFF. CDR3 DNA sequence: TGTGCCAGCAGCTTACGGGAGTTCTACAATGAGCAGTTCTTC. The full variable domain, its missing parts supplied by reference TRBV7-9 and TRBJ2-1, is DTGVSQNPRHKITKRGQNVTFRCDPISEHNRLYWYRQTLGQGPEFLTYFQNEAQLEKSRLLSDRFSAERPKGSFSTLEIQRTEQGDSAMYLCASSLREFYNEQFFGPGTRLTVL.

The CDR3 DNA reads TGCGCCAGCAGCTTGGGAATTTTTACCGGGGAGCTGTTTTTT. Its protein product is CASSLGIFTGELFF. The V gene is TRBV5-1, the J gene TRBJ2-2; D is ambiguous. This CDR3 is 14 amino acids long. V lost 0 bases, J lost 5 bases, and 8 bases lay in between. Germline lookup yields CDR1 SGHRS and CDR2 YFSETQ.

CDR3 nucleotides: TGTGCCAGCACCGGGGACTTTAATGAAAAACTGTTTTTT. It yields the protein CASTGDFNEKLFF. The chain employs TRBV2 and TRBJ1-4, with TRBD1 as a possible D gene (5 bases). Germline V gene sequence: CDR1 SNHLY, CDR2 FYNNEI. CDR3 length: 13 residues. V lost 7 bases to trimming and J lost 4 bases, with 10 bases between them. The full variable domain, with the rest looked up from reference TRBV2 and TRBJ1-4, is EPEVTQTPSHQVTQMGQEVILRCVPISNHLYFYWYRQILGQKVEFLVSFYNNEISEKSEIFDDQFSVERPDGSNFTLKIRSTKLEDSAMYFCASTGDFNEKLFFGSGTQLSVL.

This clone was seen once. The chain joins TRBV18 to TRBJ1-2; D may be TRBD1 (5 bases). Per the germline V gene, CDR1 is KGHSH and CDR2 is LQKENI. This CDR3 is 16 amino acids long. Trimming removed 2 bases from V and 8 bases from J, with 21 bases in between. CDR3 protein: CASSPGAVGPIPGYTF. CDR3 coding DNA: TGTGCCAGCTCACCAGGGGCGGTAGGACCAATCCCGGGCTACACCTTC.

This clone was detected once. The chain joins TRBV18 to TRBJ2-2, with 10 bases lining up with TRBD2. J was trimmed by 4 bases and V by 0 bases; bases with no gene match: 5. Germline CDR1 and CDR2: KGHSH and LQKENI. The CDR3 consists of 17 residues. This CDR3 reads CASSPPTSGAGTGELFF. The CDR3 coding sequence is TGTGCCAGCTCACCACCAACTAGCGGGGCAGGCACCGGGGAGCTGTTTTTT.

DNA for the CDR3: TGTGCCAGCAGGGGCCACCTCGGAAACACCATATATTTT. It encodes CASRGHLGNTIYF. The chain recombines TRBV6-5 with TRBJ1-3; no firm D call. Deletions cut 6 bases from V and 4 bases from J, with 10 bases between. CDR1 and CDR2 from the germline V gene are MNHEY and SVGAGI. The length of the CDR3 is 13 residues.

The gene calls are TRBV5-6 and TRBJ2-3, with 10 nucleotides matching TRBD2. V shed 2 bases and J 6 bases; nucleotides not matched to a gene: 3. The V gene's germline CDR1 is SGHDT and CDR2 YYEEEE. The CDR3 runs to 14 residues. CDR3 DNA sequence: TGTGCCAGCAGCTTCGGGACTAGCGACGATACGCAGTATTTT. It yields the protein CASSFGTSDDTQYF.

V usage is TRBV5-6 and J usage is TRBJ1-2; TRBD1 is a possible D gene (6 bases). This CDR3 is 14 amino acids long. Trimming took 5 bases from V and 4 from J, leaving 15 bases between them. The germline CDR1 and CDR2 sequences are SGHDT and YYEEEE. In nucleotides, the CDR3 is TGTGCCAGCAGTCCCAGGACAGTCTCCTATGGCTACACCTTC. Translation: CASSPRTVSYGYTF.

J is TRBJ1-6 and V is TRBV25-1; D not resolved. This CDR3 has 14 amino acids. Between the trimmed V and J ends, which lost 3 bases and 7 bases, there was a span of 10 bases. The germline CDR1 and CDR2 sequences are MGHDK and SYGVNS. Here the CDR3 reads CASSDPILNSPLHF. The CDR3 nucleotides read TGTGCCAGCAGTGATCCCATATTAAATTCACCCCTCCACTTT.

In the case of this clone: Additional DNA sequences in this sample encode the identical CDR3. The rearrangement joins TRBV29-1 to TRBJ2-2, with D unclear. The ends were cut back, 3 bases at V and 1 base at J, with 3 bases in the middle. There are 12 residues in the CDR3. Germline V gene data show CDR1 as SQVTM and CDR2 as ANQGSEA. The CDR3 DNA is TGCAGCGTTGACAGGAACACCGGGGAGCTGTTTTTT. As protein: CSVDRNTGELFF.

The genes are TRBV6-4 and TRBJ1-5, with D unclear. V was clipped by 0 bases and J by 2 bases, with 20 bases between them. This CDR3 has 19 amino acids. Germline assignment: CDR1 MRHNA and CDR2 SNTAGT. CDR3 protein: CASSDSKIPEGCGNQPQHF. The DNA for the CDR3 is TGTGCCAGCAGTGACTCGAAGATCCCCGAGGGCTGTGGCAATCAGCCCCAGCATTTT.

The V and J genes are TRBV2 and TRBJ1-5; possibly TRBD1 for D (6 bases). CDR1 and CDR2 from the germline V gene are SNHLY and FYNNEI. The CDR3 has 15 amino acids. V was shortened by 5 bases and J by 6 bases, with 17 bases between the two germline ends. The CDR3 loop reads CASSLGHREFQPQHF. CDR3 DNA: TGTGCCAGCAGTTTGGGACACAGGGAATTTCAGCCCCAGCATTTT.